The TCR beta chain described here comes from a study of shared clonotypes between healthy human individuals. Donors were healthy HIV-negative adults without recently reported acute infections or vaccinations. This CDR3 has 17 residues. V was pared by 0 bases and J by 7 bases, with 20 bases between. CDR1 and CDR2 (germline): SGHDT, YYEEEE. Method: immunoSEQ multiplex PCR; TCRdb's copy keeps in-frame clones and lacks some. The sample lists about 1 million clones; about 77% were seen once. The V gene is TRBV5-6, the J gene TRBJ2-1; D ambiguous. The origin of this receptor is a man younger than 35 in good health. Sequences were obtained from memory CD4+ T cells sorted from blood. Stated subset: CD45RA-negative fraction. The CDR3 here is CASSLVGLLAERNEQFF. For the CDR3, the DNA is TGTGCCAGCAGCTTGGTGGGCCTGTTGGCAGAGAGGAATGAGCAGTTCTTC.